This T cell receptor beta chain comes out of a study of shared clonotypes between healthy human individuals. Turning to this clone: The antigen remains undetermined.

The V gene's germline CDR1 is SGHRS and CDR2 YFSETQ. The CDR3 loop spans 15 amino acids. Unmatched junction bases numbered 8, after V lost 4 bases and J lost 6 bases. Overall study findings and caveats: Around 4.9% of naive CD4 clonotypes were shared across a few donors.

The study ran the assay at deep level. The repertoire was sequenced with immunoSEQ multiplex PCR; TCRdb's copy has only in-frame clones and lacks some. This table has 1.5 million to 1.9 million clones, roughly 98% appearing once. The source is a man between 25 and 39 years old in good health. V is TRBV5-1 and J is TRBJ2-7; 12 nucleotides line up with TRBD2. The sample was naive CD4+ T cells sorted from blood. The subset is: CD45RA+ positively selected. CDR3 residues: CASSLRLAGDPEQYF. CDR3 in DNA: TGCGCCAGCAGCCTCCGACTAGCGGGAGACCCCGAGCAGTACTTC. Full variable domain (remainder filled in from reference TRBV5-1 and TRBJ2-7): KAGVTQTPRYLIKTRGQQVTLSCSPISGHRSVSWYQQTPGQGLQFLFEYFSETQRNKGNFPGRFSGRQFSNSRSEMNVSTLELGDSALYLCASSLRLAGDPEQYFGPGTRLTVT.